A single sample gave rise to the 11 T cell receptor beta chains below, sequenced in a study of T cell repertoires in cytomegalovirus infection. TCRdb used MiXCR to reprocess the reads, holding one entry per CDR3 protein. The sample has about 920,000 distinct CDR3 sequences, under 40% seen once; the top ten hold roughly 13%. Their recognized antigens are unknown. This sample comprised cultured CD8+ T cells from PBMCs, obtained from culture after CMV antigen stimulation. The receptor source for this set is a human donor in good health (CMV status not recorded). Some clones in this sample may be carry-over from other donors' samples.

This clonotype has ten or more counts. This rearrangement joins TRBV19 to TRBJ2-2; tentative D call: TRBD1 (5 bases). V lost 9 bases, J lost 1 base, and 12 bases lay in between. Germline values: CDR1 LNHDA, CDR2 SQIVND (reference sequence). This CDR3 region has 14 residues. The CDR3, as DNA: TGTGCCAGCAGCTTAACAGGGAACACCGGGGAGCTGTTTTTT. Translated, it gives CASSLTGNTGELFF. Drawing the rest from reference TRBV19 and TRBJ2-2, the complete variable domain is DGGITQSPKYLFRKEGQNVTLSCEQNLNHDAMYWYRQDPGQGLRLIYYSQIVNDFQKGDIAEGYSVSREKKESFPLTVTSAQKNPTAFYLCASSLTGNTGELFFGEGSRLTVL.

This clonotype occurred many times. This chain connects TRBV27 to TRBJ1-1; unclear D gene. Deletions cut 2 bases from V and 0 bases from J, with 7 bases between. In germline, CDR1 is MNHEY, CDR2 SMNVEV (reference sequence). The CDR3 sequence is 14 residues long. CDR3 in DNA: TGTGCCAGCAGTTTAGCCCAGTTGAACACTGAAGCTTTCTTT. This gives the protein CASSLAQLNTEAFF.

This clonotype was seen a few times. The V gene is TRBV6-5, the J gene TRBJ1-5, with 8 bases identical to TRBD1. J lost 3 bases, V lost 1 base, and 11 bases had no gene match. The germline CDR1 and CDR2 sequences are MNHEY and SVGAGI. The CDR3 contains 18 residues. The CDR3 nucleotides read TGTGCCAGCAGTTACTTACCCCCCGGGACAGGTGACAATCAGCCCCAGCATTTT. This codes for CASSYLPPGTGDNQPQHF.

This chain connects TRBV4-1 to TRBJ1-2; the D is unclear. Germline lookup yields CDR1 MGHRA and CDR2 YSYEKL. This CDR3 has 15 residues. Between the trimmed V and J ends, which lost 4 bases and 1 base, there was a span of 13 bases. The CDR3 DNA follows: TGCGCCAGCAGCCCCGTAGTTCAGGTTAACTATGGCTACACCTTC. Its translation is CASSPVVQVNYGYTF.

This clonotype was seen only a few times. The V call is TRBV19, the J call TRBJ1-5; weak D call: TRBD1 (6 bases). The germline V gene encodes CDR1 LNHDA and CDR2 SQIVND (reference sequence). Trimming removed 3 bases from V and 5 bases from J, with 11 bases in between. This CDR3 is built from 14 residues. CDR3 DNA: TGTGCCAGTAGTATTCCGGGGGGGCATCAGCCCCAGCATTTT. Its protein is CASSIPGGHQPQHF.

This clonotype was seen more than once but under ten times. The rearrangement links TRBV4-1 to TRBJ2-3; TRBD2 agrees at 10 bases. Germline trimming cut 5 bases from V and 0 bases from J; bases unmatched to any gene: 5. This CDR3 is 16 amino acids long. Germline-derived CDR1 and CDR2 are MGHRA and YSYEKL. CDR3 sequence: CASSYRTSGSTDTQYF. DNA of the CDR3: TGCGCCAGCAGCTACCGGACTAGCGGCAGCACAGATACGCAGTATTTT.

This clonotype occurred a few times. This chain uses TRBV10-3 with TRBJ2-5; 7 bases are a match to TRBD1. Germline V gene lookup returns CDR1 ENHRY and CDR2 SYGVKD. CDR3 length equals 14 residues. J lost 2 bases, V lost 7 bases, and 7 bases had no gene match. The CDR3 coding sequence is TGTGCCATCACCCCACGGGACAGACAAGAGACCCAGTACTTC. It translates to CAITPRDRQETQYF.

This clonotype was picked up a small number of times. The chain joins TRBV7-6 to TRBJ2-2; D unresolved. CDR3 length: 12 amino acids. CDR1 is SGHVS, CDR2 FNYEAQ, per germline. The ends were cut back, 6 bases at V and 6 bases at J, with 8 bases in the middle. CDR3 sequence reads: CASRQTPGELFF. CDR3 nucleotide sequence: TGTGCCAGCAGACAAACACCCGGGGAGCTGTTTTTT.

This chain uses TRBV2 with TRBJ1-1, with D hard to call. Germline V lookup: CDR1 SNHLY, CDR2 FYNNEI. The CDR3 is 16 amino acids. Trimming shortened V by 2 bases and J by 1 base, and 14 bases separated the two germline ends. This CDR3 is CASSENSGSRNTEAFF. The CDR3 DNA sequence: TGTGCCAGCAGTGAAAATAGTGGGTCACGGAACACTGAAGCTTTCTTT.

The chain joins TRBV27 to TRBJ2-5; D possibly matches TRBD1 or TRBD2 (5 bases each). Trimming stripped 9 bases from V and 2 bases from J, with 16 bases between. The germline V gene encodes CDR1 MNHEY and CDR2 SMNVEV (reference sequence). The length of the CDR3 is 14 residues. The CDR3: CARTLRGQQETQYF. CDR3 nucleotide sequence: TGTGCCAGGACTTTGAGGGGCCAACAAGAGACCCAGTACTTC.

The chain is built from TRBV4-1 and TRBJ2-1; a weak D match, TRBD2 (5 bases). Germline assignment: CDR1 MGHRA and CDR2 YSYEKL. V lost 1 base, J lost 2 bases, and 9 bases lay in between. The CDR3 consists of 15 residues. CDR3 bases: TGCGCCAGCAGCCAAGCCGGGGAACCCTACAATGAGCAGTTCTTC. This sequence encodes CASSQAGEPYNEQFF.